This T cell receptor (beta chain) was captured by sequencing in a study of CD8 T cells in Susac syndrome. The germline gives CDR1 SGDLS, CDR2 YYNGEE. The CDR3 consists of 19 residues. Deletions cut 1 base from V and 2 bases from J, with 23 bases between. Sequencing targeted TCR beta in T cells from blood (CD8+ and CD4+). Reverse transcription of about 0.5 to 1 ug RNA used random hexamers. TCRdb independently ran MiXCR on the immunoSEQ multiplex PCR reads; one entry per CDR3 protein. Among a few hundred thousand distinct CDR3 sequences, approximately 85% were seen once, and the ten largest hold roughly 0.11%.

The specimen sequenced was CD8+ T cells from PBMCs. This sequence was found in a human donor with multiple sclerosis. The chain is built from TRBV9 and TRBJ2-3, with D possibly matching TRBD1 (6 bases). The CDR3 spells CASSVLGLPGEYSTDTQYF. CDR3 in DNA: TGTGCCAGCAGCGTACTTGGTTTGCCAGGGGAATATTCCACAGATACGCAGTATTTT.